This entry is about one T cell receptor beta chain. It lacks a known antigen. Base qualities are not provided; no much larger clone lies one nucleotide away. This sample was taken from a study of OX40 agonist ivuxolimab in advanced cancers. The study in broad terms: The costimulatory receptor OX40 (CD134) was targeted by ivuxolimab, a fully human IgG2 agonistic monoclonal antibody. Intravenous ivuxolimab was administered to patients every 2 weeks at six dose levels: 0.01, 0.1, 0.3, 1.5, 3 and 10 mg/kg. Among the 52 dose-escalation patients, some 20 had hepatocellular carcinoma, roughly 15 melanoma, 9 renal cell carcinoma and 9 head and neck cancer. The dose-escalation cohort was 82.7% male with a mean age of around 64 years, ranging from roughly 23 to 90. Prior anti-PD-1, anti-PD-L1 or anti-CTLA-4 therapy was permitted, and checkpoint inhibitors had been received by approximately 39% of dose-escalation patients. Partial responses were achieved by three dose-escalation patients, of whom one had hepatocellular carcinoma and two had cutaneous melanoma. The purpose of peripheral TCRbeta sequencing was to test whether ivuxolimab changed TCR sequence diversity and led to clonal T-cell expansion. The paper covers the monotherapy dose-escalation part of the phase I ivuxolimab trial, which included N = 52 patients. What the study reported, not specific to this receptor: Clonal expansion of both CD4+ and CD8+ blood T cells was observed from baseline to week 6 at doses 0.1 to 3.0 mg/kg. In partial responders in the 0.1-3.0 mg/kg groups, normalized peripheral clonal expansion was found to be among the lowest, especially among CD8+ T cells. After ivuxolimab, expanded clones were on average more numerous among CD8+ T cells than among CD4+ T cells. Low levels of normalized T-cell clonal expansion were also seen in some patients who did not respond. The antigen specificity of the peripheral T cells that underwent clonal expansion was not determined.

Patients with autoimmune disease history or receiving systemic immunosuppression were excluded from the trial. Peripheral blood for TCR sequencing was collected from all dose cohorts at baseline, on cycle 4 day 1, and on cycle 7 day 1. Samples came from an open-label, multicenter, first-in-human phase I dose-escalation trial of ivuxolimab. Adults with locally advanced or metastatic head and neck squamous cell, hepatocellular, melanoma or renal cell carcinoma were enrolled in the trial. CD4+ and CD8+ T cells were sorted separately from peripheral blood before TCR sequencing. Genomic DNA was extracted from sorted cells for sequencing of the TCRbeta CDR3 region. The immunoSEQ Assay was used for sequencing of TCRbeta CDR3 regions. The clones in this table, taken by TCRdb from immuneACCESS, are in-frame only. Not every clone is retained; where verified, under half of the shortfall comes from an unresolved V gene, and the cause of the rest is unknown. The sample yields tens of thousands of clones; 65% to 90% were counted once. The ten largest account for 0.7% of the sample.

Per the germline V gene, SGDLS is the CDR1 and YYNGEE is the CDR2. The CDR3 holds 14 amino acids from the cysteine to the phenylalanine. Of all the DNA, just the CDR3 is kept, 42 bases in frame from base 1. Ends trimmed: V by 3 bases, J by 3 bases; bases unmatched to a gene: 5. The rearrangement joined TRBV9 to TRBJ2-7; 8 of the junction bases match TRBD2. This TCR derives from an adult with an advanced solid tumor such as melanoma, head and neck, liver or kidney cancer. The source was CD4+ or CD8+ T cells sorted from blood, collected in a trial of the OX40 agonist ivuxolimab. The DNA is as follows: TGTGCCAGCAGCGCCCGGGGGGGGAGCTACGAGCAGTACTTC. This translates into CASSARGGSYEQYF.